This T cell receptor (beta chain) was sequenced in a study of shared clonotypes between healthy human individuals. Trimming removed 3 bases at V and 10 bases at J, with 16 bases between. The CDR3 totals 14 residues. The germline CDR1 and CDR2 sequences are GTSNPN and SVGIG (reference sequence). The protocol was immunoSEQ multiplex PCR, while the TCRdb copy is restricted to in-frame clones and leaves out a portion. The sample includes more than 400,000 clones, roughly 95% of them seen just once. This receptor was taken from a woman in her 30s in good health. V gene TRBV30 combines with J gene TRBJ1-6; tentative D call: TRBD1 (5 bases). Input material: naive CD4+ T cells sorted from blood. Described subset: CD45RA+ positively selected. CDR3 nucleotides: TGTGCCTGGAGGCCGGGACTCTGGCGATCACCCCTCCACTTT. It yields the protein CAWRPGLWRSPLHF.